This T cell receptor beta chain came from a study of T-cell memory formation after mild COVID-19. About the study: Largely, TCR clusters stayed within a single donor.

Overall study results and limits: Among clones contracting day 15 to 85, CD4/CD8 was balanced, whereas later expanders leaned CD4+.

Remarks on this clonotype: What it binds is unknown.

The CDR3 is made up of 14 amino acids. Germline values: CDR1 MGHRA, CDR2 YSYEKL. Deletions cut 2 bases from V and 2 bases from J, with 9 bases between. Each CDR3 protein gets one entry after TCRdb re-called the 5' RACE reads with MiXCR. The top ten clones hold 20% to 25% of a sample with 380,000 or so distinct CDR3 sequences, about 13% of them seen once. The chain has TRBV4-1 and TRBJ2-5; the D gene is possibly TRBD1 (6 bases). Sequences were obtained from PBMCs or a T cell subset sorted from them (not recorded which). The clonotype originates from a man aged 18 to 30 who had mild COVID-19 (a few samples of this study predate the infection). Cell type and time point are not known. Here the CDR3 reads CASSQYGQQETQYF. The CDR3, as DNA: TGCGCCAGCAGCCAATACGGACAGCAAGAGACCCAGTACTTC.